Each of the 29 T cell receptor beta chains below was sequenced from the same sample in a study of technical replicates of blood from several donors (dated by TCRdb to about 2017). The method behind the library was the immunoSEQ multiplex PCR assay. TCRdb stores this immuneACCESS table with in-frame sequences only. Part of the clones is absent; in the studies checked, under half of the shortfall reflects unresolved V genes, and no reason is known for the rest. In all, the sample holds more than 65,000 clones, and over 80% of those were seen once. Around 4.6% of the sample rests with the top ten. The sequencing sample was made of PBMCs. The source of these receptors is a human donor in good health. Some clones in this sample may be carry-over from other donors' samples.

The chain couples TRBV6-1 to TRBJ1-2; D is possibly TRBD1 (5 bases). This CDR3 region has 13 residues. The V gene's germline CDR1 is MNHNS and CDR2 SASEGT. The V gene lost 6 bases and the J gene lost 8 bases, with 16 bases spanning the gap. In DNA form, the CDR3 reads TGTGCCAGCAGGGAAATTGTATCAGGGGGCTACACCTTC. The encoded protein is CASREIVSGGYTF.

The J gene is TRBJ2-6, the V gene TRBV7-8, with a tentative D call TRBD2 (5 bases). Trimming shortened V by 4 bases and J by 0 bases, and 10 bases separated the two germline ends. This CDR3 spans 16 amino acids. Germline loops: CDR1 SGHVS, CDR2 FQNEAQ. The CDR3 region is CASSSYRDSGANVLTF. The CDR3, as DNA: TGTGCCAGCAGCTCGTACCGGGACTCTGGGGCCAACGTCCTGACTTTC.

V and J are TRBV5-4 and TRBJ2-3; 7 nucleotides align to TRBD1. The V gene end was trimmed by 6 bases and the J gene end by 2 bases; junction bases not matched to a gene: 12. This CDR3 region has 16 residues. Germline CDR1 SGHNT, CDR2 YYREEE (reference sequence). Here the CDR3 DNA reads TGTGCCAGCACCCTCCGTTCGACAGGGTACACAGATACGCAGTATTTT. It is translated as CASTLRSTGYTDTQYF.

The V gene is TRBV7-3, the J gene TRBJ1-6; 9 bases map to TRBD1. Germline V gene data show CDR1 as SGHTA and CDR2 as FQGTGA. There are 15 residues in the CDR3. V lost 2 bases to trimming and J lost 10 bases; unmatched junction nucleotides: 6. DNA for the CDR3: TGTGCCAGCAGCTTACTCGGGACAGGGTCATCACCCCTCCACTTT. Encoded protein: CASSLLGTGSSPLHF.

The V call is TRBV6-4, the J call TRBJ2-2; possibly TRBD2 for D (5 bases). The CDR3 runs to 15 residues. Trimming took 0 bases from V and 3 from J, leaving 8 bases between them. Germline assignment: CDR1 MRHNA and CDR2 SNTAGT. The DNA for the CDR3 is TGTGCCAGCAGTGACTCCGGGGTAGACACCGGGGAGCTGTTTTTT. Its protein product is CASSDSGVDTGELFF.

The V gene is TRBV7-2, the J gene TRBJ1-2, with 7 nucleotides matching TRBD1. J was trimmed by 3 bases and V by 5 bases; bases with no gene match: 12. The CDR3 has 16 amino acids. Germline-derived CDR1 and CDR2 are SGHTA and FQGNSA. This chain's CDR3 is CASSAATRGVDYGYTF. The CDR3 region has the DNA TGTGCCAGCAGCGCAGCCACCAGGGGGGTAGACTATGGCTACACCTTC.

The chain joins TRBV27 to TRBJ2-7; no definite D call. The CDR3 loop spans 13 amino acids. Germline assignment: CDR1 MNHEY and CDR2 SMNVEV (reference sequence). V was shortened by 5 bases and J by 6 bases, with 14 bases between the two germline ends. The CDR3 loop reads CASSDTDVTEQYF. CDR3 coding DNA: TGTGCCAGCAGTGACACCGACGTGACCGAGCAGTACTTC.

This clone was seen more than once but under ten times. The chain recombines TRBV2 with TRBJ2-2, with 7 bases that match TRBD1. From germline, CDR1 is SNHLY and CDR2 FYNNEI. After removal of 4 bases from V and 3 bases from J, the junction contained 14 bases not matched to a gene. This CDR3 comprises 18 residues. The CDR3 coding sequence is TGTGCCAGCAGTGCGGGCGTCGTTTGGCAGGGGGACACCGGGGAGCTGTTTTTT. It yields the protein CASSAGVVWQGDTGELFF.

The chain combines TRBV6-5 with TRBJ2-4; the D gene is possibly TRBD2 (6 bases). V was trimmed by 5 bases and J by 6 bases, leaving 14 bases between them. CDR3 size: 14 residues. Germline values: CDR1 MNHEY, CDR2 SVGAGI. This CDR3 is CASSAIGGGNIQYF. Written as DNA, the CDR3 is TGTGCCAGCAGTGCCATTGGGGGAGGAAACATTCAGTACTTC.

This clone has a single count. The V gene is TRBV30, the J gene TRBJ2-5; 15 nucleotides match TRBD2. This CDR3 has 13 residues. Per germline, CDR1 GTSNPN and CDR2 SVGIG (reference sequence). J gave up 10 bases and V 3 bases, and 3 bases lay outside the gene matches. The CDR3 region has the DNA TGTGCCTGGAGCGCGGGACTAGCGGGAGGCCAGTACTTC. Protein sequence: CAWSAGLAGGQYF.

V gene TRBV7-9 combines with J gene TRBJ2-1; TRBD2 aligns across 7 bases. V lost 3 bases and J lost 6; bases outside the gene matches: 8. This CDR3 region has 15 residues. Germline assignment: CDR1 SEHNR and CDR2 FQNEAQ (reference sequence). In DNA form, the CDR3 reads TGTGCCAGCAGCTTTGACGGACTAGGAGGCAATGAGCAGTTCTTC. It specifies CASSFDGLGGNEQFF.

J is TRBJ1-1 and V is TRBV9, with TRBD1 identical over 7 bases. CDR1 SGDLS and CDR2 YYNGEE come from the germline V gene. V lost 4 bases to trimming and J lost 6 bases; unmatched junction nucleotides: 12. This CDR3 has 15 residues. The CDR3 DNA follows: TGTGCCAGCAGCCCTAGGACAGGACCCGAGGCTGAAGCTTTCTTT. Protein product: CASSPRTGPEAEAFF.

V usage is TRBV7-9 and J usage is TRBJ2-1; 9 bases match TRBD2. The trim removed 5 bases at V and 3 bases at J, leaving 8 bases unmatched. CDR3 length: 16 residues. CDR1 and CDR2 from the germline V gene are SEHNR and FQNEAQ (reference sequence). The CDR3 sequence is CASSRYLAGIYNEQFF. As DNA, the CDR3 is TGTGCCAGCAGCCGTTATCTAGCGGGGATCTACAATGAGCAGTTCTTC.

The genes are TRBV4-3 and TRBJ2-2; possibly TRBD2 for D (6 bases). Germline V gives CDR1 LGHNA, CDR2 YSLEER. V was clipped by 4 bases and J by 4 bases, with 13 bases between them. The CDR3 has 15 residues. CDR3 residues: CASSPNGRSTGELFF. The CDR3 DNA is TGCGCCAGCAGCCCTAACGGGAGATCCACCGGGGAGCTGTTTTTT.

This chain connects TRBV6-5 to TRBJ2-1, with 8 bases lining up with TRBD2. Looked up from germline, CDR1 is MNHEY and CDR2 is SVGAGI. Unmatched junction bases numbered 12, after V lost 8 bases and J lost 9 bases. CDR3 length equals 14 residues. CDR3 sequence reads: CASQAGLVSGEQFF. As DNA, the CDR3 is TGTGCCAGCCAAGCGGGACTAGTAAGCGGTGAGCAGTTCTTC.

The chain is built from TRBV6-5 and TRBJ2-5; a weak D match, TRBD2 (6 bases). Trimming cost V 8 bases and J 5 bases, with 15 bases left between them. The CDR3 has 13 amino acids. Germline lookup yields CDR1 MNHEY and CDR2 SVGAGI. The chain's CDR3 is CASRDLEGETQYF. In DNA, the CDR3 is TGTGCCAGCCGGGACCTGGAGGGGGAGACCCAGTACTTC.

The CDR3 nucleotides are TGCGCCAGCAGGGAAGGGACTGCAATCTACAATGAGCAGTTCTTC. This translates into CASREGTAIYNEQFF. This sequence joins TRBV5-1 and TRBJ2-1; D is possibly TRBD2 (6 bases). The CDR3 is 15 amino acids. The V gene's germline CDR1 is SGHRS and CDR2 YFSETQ. V lost 5 bases and J lost 3, with 15 bases in between.

This chain uses TRBV4-3 with TRBJ2-2; 7 nucleotides align to TRBD2. Germline values: CDR1 LGHNA, CDR2 YSLEER. Trimming cost V 1 base and J 5 bases; bases outside gene matches: 7. This CDR3 has 16 residues. CDR3 DNA: TGCGCCAGCAGCCAAGTGGGGGGGGTACAAACCGGGGAGCTGTTTTTT. Its protein is CASSQVGGVQTGELFF.

The chain uses TRBV7-2 and TRBJ2-2, with D perhaps matching TRBD1 (5 bases). This CDR3 is 15 amino acids long. The V and J ends lost 1 base and 4 bases respectively, with 10 bases between them. Germline V CDR1 and CDR2: SGHTA, FQGNSA. The CDR3 loop reads CASSLVSTVTGELFF. Here the CDR3 DNA reads TGTGCCAGCAGCTTAGTCTCGACAGTCACCGGGGAGCTGTTTTTT.

V gene TRBV5-1 combines with J gene TRBJ2-5, with TRBD2 matching over 9 bases. The CDR3 runs 14 residues. The V gene end was trimmed by 3 bases and the J gene end by 4 bases; junction bases not matched to a gene: 4. Per germline, CDR1 SGHRS and CDR2 YFSETQ. The CDR3 region has the DNA TGCGCCAGCAGCTCCCGACTAGCGGCAGAGACCCAGTACTTC. It codes for CASSSRLAAETQYF.

This chain uses TRBV14 with TRBJ1-3; no reliable D call. The V end lost 0 bases, the J end lost 4 bases, and 10 bases lay between the germline ends. This CDR3 is built from 15 residues. Looked up from germline, CDR1 is SGHDN and CDR2 is FVKESK. This CDR3 reads CASSQDQARGNTIYF. The CDR3 coding sequence is TGTGCCAGCAGCCAAGATCAGGCCCGCGGAAACACCATATATTTT.

This chain uses TRBV11-1 with TRBJ1-4; D is unclear. The CDR3 totals 14 residues. Trimming stripped 3 bases from V and 7 bases from J, with 12 bases between. CDR1 is SGHAT and CDR2 is FQDESV in the germline V gene (reference sequence). CDR3 DNA: TGTGCCAGCAGCTTTAGGTGGGAGCCTGAAAAACTGTTTTTT. Translated: CASSFRWEPEKLFF.

The chain recombines TRBV2 with TRBJ2-5; possibly TRBD1 for D (6 bases). The CDR3 length is 14 residues. V shed 8 bases and J shed 4 bases, with 17 bases lying between them. Germline CDR1 reads SNHLY; CDR2 reads FYNNEI. The CDR3 loop is CASHQGPLGETQYF. CDR3 DNA sequence: TGTGCCAGCCACCAGGGGCCCCTAGGAGAGACCCAGTACTTC.

The rearrangement links TRBV18 to TRBJ2-1, with 8 positions matching TRBD2. The germline V gene has CDR1 KGHSH and CDR2 LQKENI. There are 16 residues in the CDR3. J was trimmed by 6 bases and V by 0 bases; bases with no gene match: 7. The DNA for the CDR3 is TGTGCCAGCTCACCACCGCTCAAACTAGCGGCCAATGAGCAGTTCTTC. Its protein product is CASSPPLKLAANEQFF.

This clone was seen a single time. V is TRBV6-1 and J is TRBJ2-2; 11 bases agree with TRBD1. Germline trimming cut 1 base from V and 5 bases from J; bases unmatched to any gene: 6. The CDR3 covers 17 residues. Germline CDR1 MNHNS, CDR2 SASEGT. CDR3 sequence: CASSEGTGGAWTGELFF. In DNA form, the CDR3 reads TGTGCCAGCAGTGAAGGGACAGGGGGCGCATGGACCGGGGAGCTGTTTTTT.

The chain employs TRBV11-2 and TRBJ2-7; tentative D call: TRBD2 (6 bases). The CDR3 runs 14 residues. With 5 bases removed from V and 7 bases from J, the gap between germline ends came to 18 bases. CDR1 is SGHAT, CDR2 FQNNGV, per germline. The chain's CDR3 is CASSPGTHPGEQYF. Here the CDR3 DNA reads TGTGCCAGCAGCCCCGGGACTCACCCGGGAGAGCAGTACTTC.

The chain couples TRBV7-9 to TRBJ2-5, with D possibly being TRBD2 (5 bases). CDR3 size: 13 residues. Germline V lookup: CDR1 SEHNR, CDR2 FQNEAQ (reference sequence). The V and J ends lost 5 bases and 5 bases respectively, with 12 bases between them. Written as DNA, the CDR3 is TGTGCCAGCAGCCGAACTAGTTCGGAGACCCAGTACTTC. Its protein is CASSRTSSETQYF. The variable domain in full, completed from reference TRBV7-9 and TRBJ2-5, reads DTGVSQNPRHKITKRGQNVTFRCDPISEHNRLYWYRQTLGQGPEFLTYFQNEAQLEKSRLLSDRFSAERPKGSFSTLEIQRTEQGDSAMYLCASSRTSSETQYFGPGTRLLVL.

The V call is TRBV6-5, the J call TRBJ2-4; D perhaps matches TRBD1 (5 bases). This CDR3 contains 15 residues. In germline, CDR1 is MNHEY, CDR2 SVGAGI. V dropped 0 bases and J dropped 0 bases, with 6 bases sitting between them. The CDR3 DNA reads TGTGCCAGCAGTTACTCCCAGGGAGCCAAAAACATTCAGTACTTC. Protein product: CASSYSQGAKNIQYF.

This chain joins TRBV9 and TRBJ1-6; no reliable D call. The CDR3 has 15 amino acids. Trimming took 2 bases from V and 8 from J, leaving 14 bases between them. The germline V gene encodes CDR1 SGDLS and CDR2 YYNGEE. The CDR3 loop reads CASSVGEGRDSPLHF. The DNA of the CDR3 is TGTGCCAGCAGCGTCGGAGAAGGGCGGGATTCACCCCTCCACTTT.